The 18 T cell receptor beta chains below were found in one sample sequenced in a study of Graves' ophthalmopathy and Graves' hyperthyroidism. Amplifying from RNA transcripts, the study obtained TCR beta CDR3 regions. An initial RT-PCR round employing HTBI primers preceded a second-round multiplex PCR. TCRdb re-called the multiplex PCR reads through MiXCR, storing one row per CDR3 protein. The top ten hold 44% of the sample, which has 600,000 to 950,000 distinct CDR3 sequences, 40% seen once. Sequencing input: peripheral blood. These receptors came from an adult man with Graves' ophthalmopathy.

The V call is TRBV15, the J call TRBJ1-5, with a possible D match to TRBD1 (6 bases). The CDR3 is made up of 12 amino acids. CDR1 and CDR2 from the germline V gene are LNHNV and YYDKDF (reference sequence). Trimming took 1 base from V and 14 from J, leaving 12 bases between them. The CDR3 loop is CATSRAVTGEHF. CDR3 nucleotides: TGTGCCACCAGCAGAGCGGTGACAGGAGAGCATTTT. The whole variable domain, filled in from reference TRBV15 and TRBJ1-5, reads DAMVIQNPRYQVTQFGKPVTLSCSQTLNHNVMYWYQQKSSQAPKLLFHYYDKDFNNEADTPDNFQSRRPNTSFCFLDIRSPGLGDTAMYLCATSRAVTGEHFGDGTRLSIL.

The chain employs TRBV10-2 and TRBJ1-1; D is unresolved. V was trimmed by 6 bases and J by 4 bases, leaving 18 bases between them. The V gene's germline CDR1 is WSHSY and CDR2 SAAADI. The CDR3 sequence is 15 residues long. CDR3 nucleotides: TGCGCCAGCAGCCAGGCTAAGGTGGCGGGCACTGAAGCTTTCTTT. The encoded protein is CASSQAKVAGTEAFF.

With respect to this clonotype: Mismatch with germline at one junction end may stem from a read error. The V call is TRBV7-2, the J call TRBJ1-4; 7 bases map to TRBD1. Germline CDR1 is SGHTA and CDR2 is FQGNSA. The CDR3 has 14 amino acids. The CDR3 DNA is TGTGCCAGCAGCTTGACAGGGTCTAATGTAAAACAGTTTTTT. Protein sequence: CASSLTGSNVKQFF.

Concerning this clonotype: A junction end diverges from the germline sequence, so it may reflect a read error. The genes are TRBV12-3 or TRBV12-4 and TRBJ2-7; 7 bases map to TRBD1. CDR3 length: 13 amino acids. CDR3: CASSRGQFYGQYF. Written as DNA, the CDR3 is TGTGCCAGCAGCAGGGGACAGTTCTACGGGCAGTACTTC.

This chain joins TRBV7-9 and TRBJ1-3; 7 bases match TRBD1. The germline gives CDR1 SEHNR, CDR2 FQNEAQ (reference sequence). V was pared by 5 bases and J by 1 base, with 5 bases of the junction left unmatched. The CDR3 covers 15 residues. CDR3 bases: TGTGCCAGCAGCGCAACGACAGGGTCTGGAAACACCATATATTTT. It specifies CASSATTGSGNTIYF. Combining the CDR3 with reference TRBV7-9 and TRBJ1-3 gives the whole variable domain DTGVSQNPRHKITKRGQNVTFRCDPISEHNRLYWYRQTLGQGPEFLTYFQNEAQLEKSRLLSDRFSAERPKGSFSTLEIQRTEQGDSAMYLCASSATTGSGNTIYFGEGSWLTVV.

This clonotype was counted only a few times. CDR3 region: CASSVGWQGGYEQYF. As DNA, the CDR3 is TGTGCCAGCAGCGTAGGATGGCAGGGTGGTTACGAGCAGTACTTC. The rearrangement links TRBV9 to TRBJ2-7; D may be TRBD1 (5 bases). CDR1 SGDLS and CDR2 YYNGEE come from the germline V gene. The ends were cut back, 0 bases at V and 4 bases at J, with 14 bases in the middle. The CDR3 totals 15 residues. The full variable domain, its missing parts supplied by reference TRBV9 and TRBJ2-7, is DSGVTQTPKHLITATGQRVTLRCSPRSGDLSVYWYQQSLDQGLQFLIQYYNGEERAKGNILERFSAQQFPDLHSELNLSSLELGDSALYFCASSVGWQGGYEQYFGPGTRLTVT.

This clonotype was recorded many times. The chain links TRBV7-9 to TRBJ1-1; D is possibly TRBD1 (5 bases). The CDR3 has 15 residues. V shed 5 bases and J shed 0 bases, with 13 bases lying between them. Germline CDR1 and CDR2: SEHNR and FQNEAQ (reference sequence). CDR3 loop: CASSPAEGMNTEAFF. The CDR3 coding sequence is TGTGCCAGCAGCCCGGCCGAGGGGATGAACACTGAAGCTTTCTTT.

In its sample, this clonotype was seen many times. This chain links TRBV10-3 with TRBJ2-6; no firm D call. CDR1 ENHRY and CDR2 SYGVKD come from the germline V gene. CDR3 length equals 14 residues. Trimming removed 10 bases at V and 0 bases at J, with 10 bases between. As DNA, the CDR3 is TGTGCCACCCGGGCCAGCTCTGGGGCCAACGTCCTGACTTTC. As protein: CATRASSGANVLTF.

In this sample, this clonotype turned up many times. CDR3 amino acids: CAATGVGTEAFF. CDR3 bases: TGTGCCGCAACGGGAGTAGGAACTGAAGCTTTCTTT. This rearrangement joins TRBV10-3 to TRBJ1-1, with unresolved D. The germline gives CDR1 ENHRY, CDR2 SYGVKD. The CDR3 sequence is 12 residues long. The ends were cut back, 11 bases at V and 5 bases at J, with 15 bases in the middle.

This clonotype was found a few times. One end of the junction varies from germline; a read error may be responsible. The chain combines TRBV2 with TRBJ1-5; TRBD1 matches at 10 bases. The germline V gene has CDR1 SNHLY and CDR2 FYNNEI. This CDR3 spans 14 amino acids. CDR3 amino acids: CASSKTGGGQPQHF. CDR3 in DNA: TGTGCAAGCAGTAAGACAGGGGGCGGGCAGCCCCAGCATTTT.

The sample holds many counts of this clonotype. The gene calls are TRBV24-1 and TRBJ2-7; a possible D gene is TRBD2 (5 bases). There are 14 residues in the CDR3. Germline V CDR1 and CDR2: KGHDR, SFDVKD. Trimming pared 4 bases from V and 3 bases from J, leaving 12 bases between. CDR3: CATSESSGSYEQYF. The CDR3 DNA sequence: TGTGCCACCAGTGAATCTTCGGGGAGCTACGAGCAGTACTTC.

This sequence joins TRBV19 and TRBJ2-5, with D uncertain. The CDR3 runs to 15 residues. Germline V CDR1 and CDR2: LNHDA, SQIVND (reference sequence). Trimming shortened V by 3 bases and J by 1 base, and 12 bases separated the two germline ends. The CDR3 region is CASSIVLRTQETQYF. The CDR3 bases are TGTGCCAGTAGTATCGTCCTGAGGACCCAAGAGACCCAGTACTTC.

This clonotype has ten or more counts. This rearrangement joins TRBV15 to TRBJ2-5; 9 positions match TRBD2. Losses at the gene ends were 9 bases for V and 4 bases for J; bases not matched to a gene: 9. The CDR3 extends over 14 amino acids. The germline V gene encodes CDR1 LNHNV and CDR2 YYDKDF (reference sequence). The chain's CDR3 is CATRGGGVGETQYF. DNA for the CDR3: TGTGCCACTAGGGGCGGGGGGGTTGGAGAGACCCAGTACTTC.

This clonotype was detected many times. The V gene is TRBV14, the J gene TRBJ1-6; maybe TRBD1 (6 bases). Trimming removed 0 bases from V and 7 bases from J, with 16 bases in between. This CDR3 spans 17 amino acids. In germline, CDR1 is SGHDN, CDR2 FVKESK. The DNA for the CDR3 is TGTGCCAGCAGCCAAGATCTGGGAGCAGGGGTGAATTCACCCCTCCACTTT. Its translation is CASSQDLGAGVNSPLHF.

The sample holds many counts of this clonotype. The rearrangement uses TRBV29-1 and TRBJ1-1, with TRBD1 matching over 11 bases. CDR3 size: 13 residues. Germline V gives CDR1 SQVTM, CDR2 ANQGSEA. With V trimmed by 7 bases and J by 8 bases, 9 bases remained unmatched. CDR3 residues: CSARGQGAGEAFF. CDR3 in DNA: TGCAGCGCTAGAGGACAGGGGGCAGGAGAAGCTTTCTTT.

The gene calls are TRBV12-3 or TRBV12-4 and TRBJ2-5; the D is unclear. Trimming cost V 5 bases and J 5 bases, with 15 bases left between them. This CDR3 has 14 amino acids. The CDR3 here is CASSEAPGDETQYF. The CDR3 DNA reads TGTGCCAGCAGTGAAGCGCCGGGTGACGAGACCCAGTACTTC.

The chain links TRBV9 to TRBJ1-2, with unresolved D. Trimming took off 0 bases at V and 3 bases at J, with 15 bases between the two ends. In germline, CDR1 is SGDLS, CDR2 YYNGEE. This CDR3 spans 16 amino acids. CDR3 sequence (DNA): TGTGCCAGCAGCGTAGATCCTGAGGAGGGATACTATGGCTACACCTTC. This codes for CASSVDPEEGYYGYTF.

V gene TRBV7-9 combines with J gene TRBJ2-5, with D unresolved. The better agreement between TRBJ2-7 and the DNA end casts doubt on the J call. Per the germline V gene, CDR1 is SEHNR and CDR2 is FQNEAQ (reference sequence). This CDR3 is 13 amino acids long. The chain's CDR3 is CASSHPPSYEQYF. The CDR3 DNA follows: TGTGCCAGCAGCCATCCCCCCTCCTACGAGCAGTACTTC.